One T cell receptor beta chain is described in this entry. Antigen unknown. The record originates from a study of cytomegalovirus exposure and HLA in healthy donors. Study conclusions and caveats: The authors listed roughly 150 TCR beta chains as cytomegalovirus-associated.

Vbeta (60) and Jbeta (13) primers were used in the PCR. Profiled with immunoSEQ multiplex PCR; TCRdb holds only in-frame clones, not every one. This table lists around 140,000 clones. Germline V CDR1 and CDR2: MNHNS, SASEGT. The CDR3 covers 12 residues. Trimming took off 4 bases at V and 2 bases at J, with 6 bases between the two ends. The sample was PBMCs. This TCR came from a man between 18 and 29 years old in good health and CMV-seronegative. The chain is built from TRBV6-1 and TRBJ2-7; D gene uncertain. The DNA for the CDR3 is TGTGCCAGCAGTGTTTATACCTACGAGCAGTACTTC. Translating gives CASSVYTYEQYF.